One and the same sample provided the 11 T cell receptor beta chains below, sequenced in a study of neurological immune-mediated disorders. One entry per CDR3 protein results from TCRdb running MiXCR on the 5' RACE reads. The table includes about 66,000 distinct CDR3 sequences, less than 5.5% detected once. Material: PBMCs. The receptor source for this set is a woman between 25 and 40 years old with multiple sclerosis.

This clonotype appeared many times. V is TRBV3-1 and J is TRBJ1-3; TRBD1 matches at 7 bases. This CDR3 spans 16 amino acids. The V segment lost 4 bases and the J segment 4 bases; nucleotides outside the gene matches: 10. The germline V gene has CDR1 LGHDT and CDR2 YNNKEL (reference sequence). The CDR3 loop reads CASSRLDRDGGNTIYF. Here the CDR3 DNA reads TGTGCCAGCAGCCGACTCGACAGGGATGGAGGAAACACCATATATTTT.

For this clonotype: At one end the junction does not follow the germline gene, possibly because of a read error. The rearrangement uses TRBV11-2 and TRBJ1-5; the D is unclear. The CDR3 is 15 residues long. Germline V gene sequence: CDR1 SGHAT, CDR2 FQNNGV. CDR3 DNA: TGTGCCAGCAGCTTAGCGGTCGGTGGGTCTCAGCCCCAGAATTTT. It codes for CASSLAVGGSQPQNF.

About this clonotype: A read error may produce the germline difference seen at one junction end. The rearrangement joins TRBV7-2 to TRBJ1-5; D gene ambiguous. This CDR3 is built from 14 residues. Looked up from germline, CDR1 is SGHTA and CDR2 is FQGNSA. CDR3: CASSLGSTSQPQNF. The CDR3, as DNA: TGTGCCAGCAGCTTAGGCTCCACCAGTCAGCCCCAGAATTTT.

Regarding this clonotype: The final CDR3 position lacks the conserved phenylalanine or tryptophan, pointing to a likely read error. The J gene is TRBJ2-7, the V gene TRBV7-2; TRBD2 might be the D (6 bases). The germline gives CDR1 SGHTA, CDR2 FQGNSA. V dropped 3 bases and J dropped 2 bases, with 17 bases sitting between them. CDR3 size: 16 residues. The CDR3 sequence is CASSFFGGVAAYEQYN. CDR3 bases: TGTGCCAGCAGCTTCTTTGGCGGAGTAGCGGCCTACGAGCAGTACAAC.

There are many counts of this clonotype. This rearrangement joins TRBV7-9 to TRBJ2-5, with no clear D. The CDR3 spans 13 residues. Trimming removed 4 bases at V and 3 bases at J, with 9 bases between. Germline V gives CDR1 SEHNR, CDR2 FQNEAQ (reference sequence). Here the CDR3 reads CASSYRIEETQYF. The CDR3 region has the DNA TGTGCCAGCAGCTATCGGATAGAAGAGACCCAGTACTTC. The full variable domain, in which reference TRBV7-9 and TRBJ2-5 provide the parts outside the CDR3, is DTGVSQNPRHKITKRGQNVTFRCDPISEHNRLYWYRQTLGQGPEFLTYFQNEAQLEKSRLLSDRFSAERPKGSFSTLEIQRTEQGDSAMYLCASSYRIEETQYFGPGTRLLVL.

This clonotype was seen at least ten times. The rearrangement links TRBV27 to TRBJ2-7, with D possibly TRBD2 on 5 matching bases. This CDR3 has 13 amino acids. With 1 base removed from V and 3 bases from J, the gap between germline ends came to 7 bases. Germline V gene sequence: CDR1 MNHEY, CDR2 SMNVEV (reference sequence). CDR3 sequence (DNA): TGTGCCAGCAGTTTATTCCGGGACTACGAGCAGTACTTC. This gives the protein CASSLFRDYEQYF.

This clonotype was observed many times. The gene calls are TRBV5-1 and TRBJ2-3; D is undetermined. Trimming left V 4 bases short and J 2 bases short, with 8 bases between. Germline V lookup: CDR1 SGHRS, CDR2 YFSETQ. This CDR3 region has 13 residues. The CDR3 spells CASSDPSTDTQYF. CDR3 DNA: TGCGCCAGCAGCGATCCATCCACAGATACGCAGTATTTT.

This clonotype was observed at least ten times. V is TRBV29-1 and J is TRBJ2-1; D possibly uses TRBD1 or TRBD2 (5 bases each). V gave up 3 bases and J gave up 7 bases, with 10 bases separating them. The V gene's germline CDR1 is SQVTM and CDR2 ANQGSEA. The CDR3 has 12 amino acids. The CDR3 protein is CSVEAGANEQFF. CDR3 sequence (DNA): TGCAGCGTTGAGGCCGGGGCGAATGAGCAGTTCTTC.

This clonotype was detected a few times. V and J are TRBV6-6 and TRBJ2-3; D unclear. Deletions cut 6 bases from V and 6 bases from J, with 13 bases between. The CDR3 consists of 13 residues. From germline, CDR1 is MNHNY and CDR2 SVGAGI (reference sequence). CDR3 nucleotides: TGTGCCAGCAGCATTTATATCCTGGATACGCAGTATTTT. Its translation: CASSIYILDTQYF.

This chain uses TRBV24-1 with TRBJ2-3; D not resolved. The CDR3 is 14 amino acids. Germline-derived CDR1 and CDR2 are KGHDR and SFDVKD. The germline V and J ends were trimmed by 4 bases and 9 bases, with 16 bases remaining between them. The CDR3: CATSDPARSETQYF. CDR3 nucleotide sequence: TGTGCCACCAGTGACCCCGCCCGGTCGGAGACGCAGTATTTT.

The sample holds a few counts of this clonotype. This could be a read error, since a much larger clone is one nucleotide away. J is TRBJ2-2 and V is TRBV20-1; 7 bases map to TRBD2. CDR1 is DFQATT, CDR2 SNEGSKA, per germline (reference sequence). Trimming at V came to 2 bases and at J to 8 bases, leaving 11 bases not matched to a gene. CDR3 length: 15 residues. In DNA, the CDR3 is TGCAGTGCTAGAAATAGCGGGCTAACCAGGGGGGAGCTGTTTTTT. This encodes CSARNSGLTRGELFF.